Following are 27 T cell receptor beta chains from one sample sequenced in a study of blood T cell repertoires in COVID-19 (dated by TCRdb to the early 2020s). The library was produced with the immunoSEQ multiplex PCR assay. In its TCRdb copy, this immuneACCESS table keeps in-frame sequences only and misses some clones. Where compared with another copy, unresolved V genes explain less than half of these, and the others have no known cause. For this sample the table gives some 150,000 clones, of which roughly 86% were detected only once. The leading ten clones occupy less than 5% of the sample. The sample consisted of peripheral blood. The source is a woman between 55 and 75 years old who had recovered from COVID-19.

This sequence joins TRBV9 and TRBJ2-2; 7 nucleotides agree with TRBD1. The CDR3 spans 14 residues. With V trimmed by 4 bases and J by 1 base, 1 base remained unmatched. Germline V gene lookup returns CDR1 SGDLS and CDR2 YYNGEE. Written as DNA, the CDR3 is TGTGCCAGCAGCCGGGACAGGAACACCGGGGAGCTGTTTTTT. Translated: CASSRDRNTGELFF.

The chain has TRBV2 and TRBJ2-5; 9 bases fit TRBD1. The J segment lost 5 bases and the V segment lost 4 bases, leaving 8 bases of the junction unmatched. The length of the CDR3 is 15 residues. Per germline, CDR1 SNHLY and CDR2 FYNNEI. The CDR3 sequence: CASSGPGDREETQYF. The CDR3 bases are TGTGCCAGCAGTGGGCCCGGGGACAGGGAGGAGACCCAGTACTTC.

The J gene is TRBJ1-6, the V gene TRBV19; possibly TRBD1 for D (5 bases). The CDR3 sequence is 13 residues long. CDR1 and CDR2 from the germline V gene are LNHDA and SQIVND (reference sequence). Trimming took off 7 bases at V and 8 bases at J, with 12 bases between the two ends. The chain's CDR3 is CASTDTYYSPLHF. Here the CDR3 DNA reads TGTGCCAGTACGGACACGTACTATTCACCCCTCCACTTT.

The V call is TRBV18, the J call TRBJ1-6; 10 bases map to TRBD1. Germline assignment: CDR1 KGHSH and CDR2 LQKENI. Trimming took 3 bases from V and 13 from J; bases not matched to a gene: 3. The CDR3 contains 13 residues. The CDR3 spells CASSPGQGSPLHF. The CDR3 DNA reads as TGTGCCAGCTCACCGGGACAGGGGTCCCCCCTCCACTTT.

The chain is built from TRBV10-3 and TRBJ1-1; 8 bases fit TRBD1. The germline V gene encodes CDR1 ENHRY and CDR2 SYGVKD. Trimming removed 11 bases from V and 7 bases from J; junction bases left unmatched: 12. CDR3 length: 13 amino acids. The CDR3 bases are TGTGCCGTTTCCGGGACAGGCCAATTTGAAGCTTTCTTT. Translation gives CAVSGTGQFEAFF.

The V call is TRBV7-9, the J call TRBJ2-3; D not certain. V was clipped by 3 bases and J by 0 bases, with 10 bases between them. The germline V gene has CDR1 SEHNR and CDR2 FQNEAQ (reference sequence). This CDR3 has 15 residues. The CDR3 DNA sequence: TGTGCCAGCAGCTTTATCACAGATAGCACAGATACGCAGTATTTT. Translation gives CASSFITDSTDTQYF.

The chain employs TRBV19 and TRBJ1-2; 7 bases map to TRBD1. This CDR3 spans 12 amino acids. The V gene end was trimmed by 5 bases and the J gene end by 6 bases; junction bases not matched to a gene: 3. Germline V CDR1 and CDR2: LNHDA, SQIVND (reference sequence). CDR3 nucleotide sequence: TGTGCCAGTAGTCCTACAGGGGATGGCTACACCTTC. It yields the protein CASSPTGDGYTF. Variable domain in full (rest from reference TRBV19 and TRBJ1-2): DGGITQSPKYLFRKEGQNVTLSCEQNLNHDAMYWYRQDPGQGLRLIYYSQIVNDFQKGDIAEGYSVSREKKESFPLTVTSAQKNPTAFYLCASSPTGDGYTFGSGTRLTVV.

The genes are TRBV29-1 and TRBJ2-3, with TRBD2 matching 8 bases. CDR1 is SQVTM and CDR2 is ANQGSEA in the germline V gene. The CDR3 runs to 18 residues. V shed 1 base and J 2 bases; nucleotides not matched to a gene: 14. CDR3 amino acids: CSVEAGAGTSRFTDTQYF. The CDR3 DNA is TGCAGCGTTGAAGCGGGGGCTGGGACTAGTCGTTTCACAGATACGCAGTATTTT.

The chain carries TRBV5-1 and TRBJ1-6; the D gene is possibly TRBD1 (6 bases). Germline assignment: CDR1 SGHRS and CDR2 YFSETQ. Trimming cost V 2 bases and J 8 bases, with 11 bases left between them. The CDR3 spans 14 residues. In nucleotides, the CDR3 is TGCGCCAGCAGCTTACAGGGTCATGATTCACCCCTCCACTTT. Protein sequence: CASSLQGHDSPLHF. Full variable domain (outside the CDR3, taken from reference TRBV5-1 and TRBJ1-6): KAGVTQTPRYLIKTRGQQVTLSCSPISGHRSVSWYQQTPGQGLQFLFEYFSETQRNKGNFPGRFSGRQFSNSRSEMNVSTLELGDSALYLCASSLQGHDSPLHFGNGTRLTVT.

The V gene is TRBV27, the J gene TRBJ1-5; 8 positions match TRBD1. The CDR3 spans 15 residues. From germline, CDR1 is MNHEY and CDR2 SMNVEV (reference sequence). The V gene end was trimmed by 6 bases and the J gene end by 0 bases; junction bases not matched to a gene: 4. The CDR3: CASRDRALSNQPQHF. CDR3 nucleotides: TGTGCCAGCAGGGACAGGGCCCTTAGCAATCAGCCCCAGCATTTT.

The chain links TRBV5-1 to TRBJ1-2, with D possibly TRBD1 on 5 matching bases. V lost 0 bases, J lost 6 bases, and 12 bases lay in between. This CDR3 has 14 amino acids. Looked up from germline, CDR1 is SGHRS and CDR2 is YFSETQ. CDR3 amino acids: CASSLEGQGDGYTF. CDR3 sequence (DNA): TGCGCCAGCAGCTTGGAGGGGCAGGGTGATGGCTACACCTTC. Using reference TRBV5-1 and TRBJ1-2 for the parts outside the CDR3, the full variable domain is KAGVTQTPRYLIKTRGQQVTLSCSPISGHRSVSWYQQTPGQGLQFLFEYFSETQRNKGNFPGRFSGRQFSNSRSEMNVSTLELGDSALYLCASSLEGQGDGYTFGSGTRLTVV.

CDR3 region: CASSEESRAVGYF. The CDR3 coding sequence is TGTGCCAGCAGTGAAGAGAGCAGGGCAGTAGGGTACTTC. The rearrangement uses TRBV2 and TRBJ2-7; D might be TRBD1 (5 bases). Deletions cut 1 base from V and 12 bases from J, with 16 bases between. Germline V gene sequence: CDR1 SNHLY, CDR2 FYNNEI. This CDR3 has 13 amino acids.

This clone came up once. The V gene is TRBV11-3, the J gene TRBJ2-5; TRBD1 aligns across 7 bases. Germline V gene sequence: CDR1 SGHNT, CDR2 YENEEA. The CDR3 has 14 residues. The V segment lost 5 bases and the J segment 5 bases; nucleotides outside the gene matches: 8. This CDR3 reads CASSTTGRAETQYF. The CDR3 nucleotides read TGTGCCAGCAGCACGACAGGGCGTGCGGAGACCCAGTACTTC.

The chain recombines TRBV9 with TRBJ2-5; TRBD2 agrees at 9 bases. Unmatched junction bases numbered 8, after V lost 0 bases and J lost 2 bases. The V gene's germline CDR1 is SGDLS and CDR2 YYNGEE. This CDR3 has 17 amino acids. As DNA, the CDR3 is TGTGCCAGCAGCGTAGGCGGGGGGGGTACAATACAAGAGACCCAGTACTTC. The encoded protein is CASSVGGGGTIQETQYF.

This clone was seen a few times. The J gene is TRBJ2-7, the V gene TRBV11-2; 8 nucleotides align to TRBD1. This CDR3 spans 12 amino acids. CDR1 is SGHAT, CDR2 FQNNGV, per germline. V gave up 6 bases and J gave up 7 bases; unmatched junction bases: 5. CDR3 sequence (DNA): TGTGCCAGCAGTCTCACAGGGGGAGAGCAGTACTTC. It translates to CASSLTGGEQYF.

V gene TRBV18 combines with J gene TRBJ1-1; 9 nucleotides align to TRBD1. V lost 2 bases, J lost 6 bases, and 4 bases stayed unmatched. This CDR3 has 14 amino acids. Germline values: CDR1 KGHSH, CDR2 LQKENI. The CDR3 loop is CASSPGTGRPEAFF. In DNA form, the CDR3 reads TGTGCCAGCTCACCAGGGACAGGGAGGCCTGAAGCTTTCTTT. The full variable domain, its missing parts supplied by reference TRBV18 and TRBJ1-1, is NAGVMQNPRHLVRRRGQEARLRCSPMKGHSHVYWYRQLPEEGLKFMVYLQKENIIDESGMPKERFSAEFPKEGPSILRIQQVVRGDSAAYFCASSPGTGRPEAFFGQGTRLTVV.

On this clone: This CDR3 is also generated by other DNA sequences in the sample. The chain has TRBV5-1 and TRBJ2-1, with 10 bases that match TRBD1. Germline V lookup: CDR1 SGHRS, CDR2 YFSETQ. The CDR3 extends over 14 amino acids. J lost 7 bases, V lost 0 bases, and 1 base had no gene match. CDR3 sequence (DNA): TGCGCCAGCAGCTTGGGGACAGGGGGAAATGAGCAGTTCTTC. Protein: CASSLGTGGNEQFF.

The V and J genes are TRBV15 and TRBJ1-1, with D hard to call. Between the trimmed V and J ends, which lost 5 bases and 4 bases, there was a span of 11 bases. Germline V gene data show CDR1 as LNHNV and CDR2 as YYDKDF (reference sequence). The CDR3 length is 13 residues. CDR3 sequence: CATSVMSGTEAFF. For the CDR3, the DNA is TGTGCCACCAGCGTTATGTCGGGCACTGAAGCTTTCTTT. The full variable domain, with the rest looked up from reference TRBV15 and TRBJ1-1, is DAMVIQNPRYQVTQFGKPVTLSCSQTLNHNVMYWYQQKSSQAPKLLFHYYDKDFNNEADTPDNFQSRRPNTSFCFLDIRSPGLGDTAMYLCATSVMSGTEAFFGQGTRLTVV.

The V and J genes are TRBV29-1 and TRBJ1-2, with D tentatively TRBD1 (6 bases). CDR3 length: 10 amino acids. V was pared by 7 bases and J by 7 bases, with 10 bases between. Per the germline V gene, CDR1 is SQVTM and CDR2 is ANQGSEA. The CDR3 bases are TGCAGCGCCCAGGGGCCTGGCTACACCTTC. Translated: CSAQGPGYTF.

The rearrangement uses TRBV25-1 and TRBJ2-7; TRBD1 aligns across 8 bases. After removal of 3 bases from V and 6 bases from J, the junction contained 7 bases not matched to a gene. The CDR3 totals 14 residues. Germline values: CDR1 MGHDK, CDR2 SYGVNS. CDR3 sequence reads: CASSDRDRLVEQYF. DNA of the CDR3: TGTGCCAGCAGTGACCGGGACAGGTTGGTCGAGCAGTACTTC.

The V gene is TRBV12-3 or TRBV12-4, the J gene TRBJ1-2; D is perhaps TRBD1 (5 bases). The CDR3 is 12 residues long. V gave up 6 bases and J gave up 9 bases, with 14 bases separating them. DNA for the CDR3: TGTGCCAGCAGGCGCAGGGAAGTTAGCTACACCTTC. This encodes CASRRREVSYTF.

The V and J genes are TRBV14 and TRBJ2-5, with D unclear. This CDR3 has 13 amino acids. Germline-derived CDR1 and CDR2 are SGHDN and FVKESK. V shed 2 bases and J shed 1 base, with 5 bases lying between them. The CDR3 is CASSQNSQETQYF. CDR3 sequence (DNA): TGTGCCAGCAGCCAAAACAGCCAAGAGACCCAGTACTTC.

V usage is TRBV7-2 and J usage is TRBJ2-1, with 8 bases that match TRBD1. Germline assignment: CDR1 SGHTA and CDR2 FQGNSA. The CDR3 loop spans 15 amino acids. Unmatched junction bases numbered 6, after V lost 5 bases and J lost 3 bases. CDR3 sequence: CASSADRGLYNEQFF. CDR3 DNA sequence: TGTGCCAGCAGCGCAGACAGGGGCCTCTACAATGAGCAGTTCTTC.

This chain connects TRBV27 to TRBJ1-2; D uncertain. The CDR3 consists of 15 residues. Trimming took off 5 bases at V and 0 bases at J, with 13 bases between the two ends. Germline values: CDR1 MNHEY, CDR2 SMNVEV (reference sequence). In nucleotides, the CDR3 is TGTGCCAGCAGTCCACGACAAAATACTAACTATGGCTACACCTTC. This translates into CASSPRQNTNYGYTF.

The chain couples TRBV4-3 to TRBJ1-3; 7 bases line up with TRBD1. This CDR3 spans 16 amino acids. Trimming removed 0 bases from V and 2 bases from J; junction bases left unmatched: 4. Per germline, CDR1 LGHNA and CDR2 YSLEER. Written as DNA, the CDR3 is TGCGCCAGCAGCCAAGATACGACAGGGACTGGAAACACCATATATTTT. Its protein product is CASSQDTTGTGNTIYF.

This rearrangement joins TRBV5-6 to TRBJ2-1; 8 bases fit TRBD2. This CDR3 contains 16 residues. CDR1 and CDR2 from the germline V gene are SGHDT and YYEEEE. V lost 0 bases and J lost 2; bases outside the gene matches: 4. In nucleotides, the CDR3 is TGTGCCAGCAGCTTGGGAGCGGGGGTGACCTACAATGAGCAGTTCTTC. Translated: CASSLGAGVTYNEQFF.

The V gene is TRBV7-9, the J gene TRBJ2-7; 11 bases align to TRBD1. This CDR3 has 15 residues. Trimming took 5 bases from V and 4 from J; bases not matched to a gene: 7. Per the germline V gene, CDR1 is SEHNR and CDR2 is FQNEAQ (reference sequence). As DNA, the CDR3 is TGTGCCAGCAGCCCCGGGACAGGGGGGTTATACGAGCAGTACTTC. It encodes CASSPGTGGLYEQYF.